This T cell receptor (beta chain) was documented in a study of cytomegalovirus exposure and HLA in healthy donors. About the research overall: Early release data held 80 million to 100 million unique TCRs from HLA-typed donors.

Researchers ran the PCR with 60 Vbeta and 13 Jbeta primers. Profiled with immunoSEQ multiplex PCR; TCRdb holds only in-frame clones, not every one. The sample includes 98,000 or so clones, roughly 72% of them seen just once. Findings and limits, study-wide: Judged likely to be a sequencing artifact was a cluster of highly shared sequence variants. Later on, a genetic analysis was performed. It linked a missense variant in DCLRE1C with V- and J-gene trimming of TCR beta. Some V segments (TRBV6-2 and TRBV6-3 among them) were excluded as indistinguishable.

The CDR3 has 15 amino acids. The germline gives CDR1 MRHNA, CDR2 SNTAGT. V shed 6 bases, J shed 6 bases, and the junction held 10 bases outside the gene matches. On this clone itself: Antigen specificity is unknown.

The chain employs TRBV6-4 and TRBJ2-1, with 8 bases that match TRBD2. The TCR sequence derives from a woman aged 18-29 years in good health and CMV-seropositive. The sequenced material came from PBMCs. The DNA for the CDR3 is TGTGCCAGCAGACCATCAGCGGGAGTAATCAATGAGCAGTTCTTC. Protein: CASRPSAGVINEQFF.